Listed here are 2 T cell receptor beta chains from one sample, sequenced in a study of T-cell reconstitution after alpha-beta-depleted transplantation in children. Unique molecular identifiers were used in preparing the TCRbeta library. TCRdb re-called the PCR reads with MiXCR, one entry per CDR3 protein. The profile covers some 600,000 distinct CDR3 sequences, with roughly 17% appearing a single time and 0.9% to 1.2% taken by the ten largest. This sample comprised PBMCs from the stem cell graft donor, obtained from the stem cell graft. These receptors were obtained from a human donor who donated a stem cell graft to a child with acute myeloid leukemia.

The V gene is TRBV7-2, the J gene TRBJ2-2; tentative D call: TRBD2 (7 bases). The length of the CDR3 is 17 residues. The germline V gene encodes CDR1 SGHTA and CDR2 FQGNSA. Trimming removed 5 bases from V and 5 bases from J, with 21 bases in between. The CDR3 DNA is TGTGCCAGCAGCCCCCGACGACGGGGGGCAATAACCGGGGAGCTGTTTTTT. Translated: CASSPRRRGAITGELFF.

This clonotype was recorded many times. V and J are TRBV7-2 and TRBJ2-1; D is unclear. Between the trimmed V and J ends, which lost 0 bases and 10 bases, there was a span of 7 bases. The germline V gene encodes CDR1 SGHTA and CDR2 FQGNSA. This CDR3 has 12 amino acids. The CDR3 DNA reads TGTGCCAGCAGCTTAGCCCTTTGGGAGCAGTTCTTC. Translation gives CASSLALWEQFF.